Following are 28 T cell receptor beta chains from one sample sequenced in a study of T cell responses to AZD1222 COVID-19 vaccine. Clones were sequenced by immunoSEQ multiplex PCR, and TCRdb holds only the in-frame ones, with some missing. The sample records 43,000 or so clones, 90% being singletons. This material consisted of peripheral blood, taken 28 days after the second AZD1222 dose. These receptors were taken from an adult who received the AZD1222 COVID-19 vaccine.

This clone has a single count. V gene TRBV2 combines with J gene TRBJ2-7, with 8 positions matching TRBD2. CDR3 length: 12 residues. CDR1 is SNHLY, CDR2 FYNNEI, per germline. J lost 5 bases, V lost 7 bases, and 4 bases had no gene match. CDR3 DNA sequence: TGTGCCAGCACGGGGGGGAGGGACGAGCAGTACTTC. This sequence encodes CASTGGRDEQYF.

This clone was seen just once. The J gene is TRBJ1-2, the V gene TRBV5-1; 10 nucleotides line up with TRBD1. The CDR3 loop spans 15 amino acids. Germline trimming cut 0 bases from V and 9 bases from J; bases unmatched to any gene: 8. CDR1 is SGHRS and CDR2 is YFSETQ in the germline V gene. The CDR3 protein is CASSLGDDRGLRYTF. In DNA, the CDR3 is TGCGCCAGCAGCTTGGGAGACGACAGGGGGCTGCGCTACACCTTC.

The genes are TRBV9 and TRBJ2-5, with TRBD1 matching over 10 bases. This CDR3 is 15 amino acids long. Germline CDR1 reads SGDLS; CDR2 reads YYNGEE. The J segment lost 2 bases and the V segment lost 10 bases, leaving 11 bases of the junction unmatched. CDR3 nucleotide sequence: TGTGCCGGAGCCGGGGACAGGGGTTGGCAAGAGACCCAGTACTTC. Encoded protein: CAGAGDRGWQETQYF. Filled out from reference TRBV9 and TRBJ2-5, the complete variable domain reads DSGVTQTPKHLITATGQRVTLRCSPRSGDLSVYWYQQSLDQGLQFLIQYYNGEERAKGNILERFSAQQFPDLHSELNLSSLELGDSALYFCAGAGDRGWQETQYFGPGTRLLVL.

The chain has TRBV7-2 and TRBJ1-5; D not resolved. This CDR3 comprises 13 residues. V was cut by 5 bases and J by 6 bases, with 11 bases left in between. In germline, CDR1 is SGHTA, CDR2 FQGNSA. The CDR3 DNA reads TGTGCCAGCAGCCCCCCGACGAGTCAGCCCCAGCATTTT. Translation: CASSPPTSQPQHF.

V and J are TRBV7-2 and TRBJ1-5; possibly TRBD1 for D (5 bases). From germline, CDR1 is SGHTA and CDR2 FQGNSA. The CDR3 has 17 amino acids. The germline V and J ends were trimmed by 5 bases and 0 bases, with 17 bases remaining between them. The DNA of the CDR3 is TGTGCCAGCAGCCCATCTGGGGCAGCTCATAGCAATCAGCCCCAGCATTTT. Translated, it gives CASSPSGAAHSNQPQHF.

The V and J genes are TRBV6-1 and TRBJ1-3; D is ambiguous. This CDR3 region has 13 residues. Looked up from germline, CDR1 is MNHNS and CDR2 is SASEGT. V was trimmed by 1 base and J by 4 bases, leaving 5 bases between them. The CDR3 DNA reads as TGTGCCAGCAGTGAAGGGCGAGGAAACACCATATATTTT. It specifies CASSEGRGNTIYF.

This rearrangement joins TRBV4-3 to TRBJ2-5; 7 bases align to TRBD2. Trimming took 3 bases from V and 4 from J; bases not matched to a gene: 8. CDR1 and CDR2 (germline): LGHNA, YSLEER. The CDR3 spans 15 residues. For the CDR3, the DNA is TGCGCCAGCAGCCACAGTGGGGGGGGAGGAGAGACCCAGTACTTC. Translation gives CASSHSGGGGETQYF.

This chain uses TRBV6-5 with TRBJ1-1; 10 bases are shared with TRBD1. CDR3 length equals 14 residues. J gave up 6 bases and V 7 bases, and 8 bases lay outside the gene matches. The V gene's germline CDR1 is MNHEY and CDR2 SVGAGI. The CDR3 here is CASTLTGGNAEAFF. DNA for the CDR3: TGTGCCAGCACCTTGACAGGGGGCAATGCTGAAGCTTTCTTT.

In this sample, this clone turned up once. This chain uses TRBV6-4 with TRBJ1-4; D is uncertain. Germline CDR1 is MRHNA and CDR2 is SNTAGT. This CDR3 has 12 residues. V dropped 1 base and J dropped 10 bases, with 7 bases sitting between them. CDR3 DNA: TGTGCCAGCAGTGACTATAGTGGAAAACTGTTTTTT. Amino acids: CASSDYSGKLFF.

The rearrangement joins TRBV6-2 or TRBV6-3 to TRBJ1-5; a possible D gene is TRBD1 (6 bases). The ends were cut back, 6 bases at V and 0 bases at J, with 15 bases in the middle. CDR1 and CDR2 from the germline V gene are MNHEY and SVGEGT. The CDR3 has 16 amino acids. CDR3 sequence reads: CASSPDRQVSNQPQHF. The CDR3 nucleotides are TGTGCCAGCAGCCCAGATCGACAGGTTAGCAATCAGCCCCAGCATTTT.

This sequence joins TRBV18 and TRBJ2-3; D gene unclear. Germline V gene lookup returns CDR1 KGHSH and CDR2 LQKENI. There are 12 residues in the CDR3. V dropped 6 bases and J dropped 2 bases, with 6 bases sitting between them. The CDR3 DNA follows: TGTGCCAGCTCTCGCACCACAGATACGCAGTATTTT. Encoded protein: CASSRTTDTQYF.

The chain employs TRBV9 and TRBJ2-3; a possible D gene is TRBD1 (6 bases). V was trimmed by 0 bases and J by 0 bases, leaving 8 bases between them. Germline-derived CDR1 and CDR2 are SGDLS and YYNGEE. The CDR3 extends over 15 amino acids. The CDR3 region is CASSVAQGSTDTQYF. As DNA, the CDR3 is TGTGCCAGCAGCGTAGCTCAGGGGAGCACAGATACGCAGTATTTT.

The rearrangement joins TRBV15 to TRBJ2-3; D unclear. V shed 9 bases and J shed 4 bases, with 14 bases lying between them. The germline V gene has CDR1 LNHNV and CDR2 YYDKDF (reference sequence). The CDR3 runs to 13 residues. The CDR3 DNA sequence: TGTGCCACTTTCTCGACTTCTTCAGATACGCAGTATTTT. Residues: CATFSTSSDTQYF. The full variable domain, rest sourced from reference TRBV15 and TRBJ2-3, is DAMVIQNPRYQVTQFGKPVTLSCSQTLNHNVMYWYQQKSSQAPKLLFHYYDKDFNNEADTPDNFQSRRPNTSFCFLDIRSPGLGDTAMYLCATFSTSSDTQYFGPGTRLTVL.

The J gene is TRBJ2-1, the V gene TRBV12-3 or TRBV12-4, with D tentatively TRBD1 or TRBD2 (5 bases each). The CDR3 is 13 residues long. Trimming took off 11 bases at V and 7 bases at J, with 18 bases between the two ends. The CDR3 region is CASLGRAGNEQFF. CDR3 in DNA: TGTGCCTCCCTGGGGCGGGCCGGGAATGAGCAGTTCTTC.

This chain joins TRBV2 and TRBJ1-1; TRBD1 might be the D (6 bases). V lost 3 bases and J lost 4, with 12 bases in between. CDR1 is SNHLY and CDR2 is FYNNEI in the germline V gene. The CDR3 spans 14 residues. The CDR3 DNA sequence: TGTGCCAGCAGTGAGCAGGGGCTTTCCACTGAAGCTTTCTTT. Its translation: CASSEQGLSTEAFF.

The chain uses TRBV4-3 and TRBJ2-3, with 8 bases that match TRBD2. Germline trimming cut 6 bases from V and 2 bases from J; bases unmatched to any gene: 7. The CDR3 runs 15 residues. CDR1 and CDR2 from the germline V gene are LGHNA and YSLEER. The CDR3 nucleotides read TGCGCCAGCAGTGGGGTAGCGGGGCACACAGATACGCAGTATTTT. It translates to CASSGVAGHTDTQYF.

The chain uses TRBV6-5 and TRBJ1-2; 11 bases are shared with TRBD1. The V gene end was trimmed by 6 bases and the J gene end by 8 bases; junction bases not matched to a gene: 5. This CDR3 spans 13 amino acids. Germline CDR1 and CDR2: MNHEY and SVGAGI. The CDR3 reads CASSGQGAWGYTF. The DNA of the CDR3 is TGTGCCAGCAGCGGACAGGGGGCGTGGGGCTACACCTTC.

The V call is TRBV27, the J call TRBJ2-3, with D maybe TRBD1 (6 bases). From germline, CDR1 is MNHEY and CDR2 SMNVEV (reference sequence). The CDR3 runs to 15 residues. V was shortened by 4 bases and J by 1 base, with 12 bases between the two germline ends. CDR3 sequence reads: CASSSDSFRTDTQYF. The CDR3 DNA sequence: TGTGCCAGCAGTTCGGACAGTTTCCGCACAGATACGCAGTATTTT.

This chain links TRBV6-5 with TRBJ1-2; perhaps TRBD1 as D (6 bases). Trimming cost V 6 bases and J 4 bases, with 12 bases left between them. This CDR3 is built from 13 residues. The germline CDR1 and CDR2 sequences are MNHEY and SVGAGI. The CDR3, as DNA: TGTGCCAGCAGCCTTGCAGGGGTCTATGGCTACACCTTC. The encoded protein is CASSLAGVYGYTF.

The chain combines TRBV10-2 with TRBJ2-7, with 8 bases identical to TRBD2. Per the germline V gene, CDR1 is WSHSY and CDR2 is SAAADI. The CDR3 extends over 18 amino acids. The trim removed 3 bases at V and 0 bases at J, leaving 13 bases unmatched. CDR3 protein: CASSEVQGDGGGSYEQYF. The CDR3 nucleotides read TGCGCCAGCAGTGAAGTTCAGGGCGACGGGGGGGGCTCCTACGAGCAGTACTTC.

This clone was detected only once. The chain links TRBV7-9 to TRBJ1-6; TRBD1 is a possible D gene (6 bases). CDR1 and CDR2 (germline): SEHNR, FQNEAQ (reference sequence). The V end was cut by 2 bases, the J end by 5 bases, with 10 bases between. CDR3 length: 15 amino acids. This CDR3 is CASSLLSGDNSPLHF. CDR3 coding DNA: TGTGCCAGCAGCTTACTTTCAGGGGATAATTCACCCCTCCACTTT.

The rearrangement uses TRBV3-1 (or the pseudogene TRBV3-2) and TRBJ1-3; D gene uncertain. Germline V CDR1 and CDR2: LGHDT, YNNKEL (reference sequence). V was cut by 0 bases and J by 2 bases, with 17 bases left in between. The CDR3 runs to 18 residues. The CDR3 sequence is CASSQDGLGQATGNTIYF. In DNA, the CDR3 is TGTGCCAGCAGCCAAGATGGCCTGGGTCAGGCCACTGGAAACACCATATATTTT.

The chain recombines TRBV7-8 with TRBJ2-3; no definite D call. This CDR3 is built from 11 residues. Germline V gene lookup returns CDR1 SGHVS and CDR2 FQNEAQ. Trimming shortened V by 3 bases and J by 2 bases, and 0 bases separated the two germline ends. This CDR3 is CASSFTDTQYF. The CDR3 coding sequence is TGTGCCAGCAGCTTCACAGATACGCAGTATTTT.

The CDR3 sequence: CASSLTVGWGQPQHF. The CDR3 DNA follows: TGTGCCAGCAGCTTGACTGTTGGGTGGGGTCAGCCCCAGCATTTT. The chain carries TRBV7-4 and TRBJ1-5; D is unclear. The CDR3 spans 15 residues. From germline, CDR1 is SGHVT and CDR2 SQSDAQ. V lost 3 bases to trimming and J lost 6 bases, with 15 bases between them.

The rearrangement joins TRBV5-1 to TRBJ2-5; the match to TRBD2 covers 8 bases. The ends lost 0 bases at V and 2 bases at J; junction bases unmatched: 6. Germline V gene lookup returns CDR1 SGHRS and CDR2 YFSETQ. This CDR3 comprises 16 residues. The CDR3 protein is CASSLVSGGFQETQYF. CDR3 nucleotide sequence: TGCGCCAGCAGCTTGGTATCGGGGGGGTTTCAAGAGACCCAGTACTTC.

This chain connects TRBV3-1 (or the pseudogene TRBV3-2) to TRBJ1-4; TRBD1 matches 7 bases. The CDR3 spans 14 residues. With V trimmed by 6 bases and J by 8 bases, 9 bases remained unmatched. Germline lookup yields CDR1 LGHDT and CDR2 YNNKEL (reference sequence). CDR3 in amino acids: CASSQRGQGEKLFF. The CDR3 nucleotides are TGTGCCAGCAGTCAGAGGGGGCAGGGGGAAAAACTGTTTTTT.

This chain uses TRBV4-2 with TRBJ2-1; possible D gene TRBD1, 6 bases. With 1 base removed from V and 4 bases from J, the gap between germline ends came to 20 bases. Per the germline V gene, CDR1 is LGHNA and CDR2 is YNFKEQ. There are 18 residues in the CDR3. CDR3 sequence: CASSQAPSGTPAYNEQFF. In DNA form, the CDR3 reads TGTGCCAGCAGCCAAGCCCCCTCCGGGACACCAGCATACAATGAGCAGTTCTTC.

The chain joins TRBV13 to TRBJ2-3; 13 bases line up with TRBD2. CDR1 and CDR2 (germline): PRHDT, FYEKMQ (reference sequence). The CDR3 covers 17 residues. Trimming took 3 bases from V and 3 from J; bases not matched to a gene: 6. Written as DNA, the CDR3 is TGTGCCAGCAGCTTTTCCGGACTAGCGGGGGTAACAGATACGCAGTATTTT. Translated: CASSFSGLAGVTDTQYF.